Listed below are T cell receptor beta chains from one sample, sequenced in a study of beta chain features in type 1 diabetes. Profiled with immunoSEQ multiplex PCR; TCRdb holds only in-frame clones, not every one. The sample has roughly 330,000 clones, about 13% seen once. The sequenced sample consisted of naive CD4+ T cells from blood. The receptors were gathered from a woman between 18 and 29 years old with type 1 diabetes. CDR3s include the opening cysteine and the closing phenylalanine or tryptophan. Each record gives: J gene, clone size, V gene, CDR3 protein. Size is omitted from some rows. Given values are once, few, many or a class for expanded clones.

j_gene: TRBJ2-1; abundance: .; v_gene: TRBV11-2; CDR3aa: CASSTRTTRSYNEQFF
j_gene: TRBJ2-7; abundance: .; v_gene: TRBV4-2; CDR3aa: CASSQDWLAGGKQYF
j_gene: TRBJ1-5; abundance: .; v_gene: TRBV30; CDR3aa: CAWTQGTGNQPQHF
j_gene: TRBJ2-1; abundance: .; v_gene: TRBV19; CDR3aa: CASSIRLANEQFF
j_gene: TRBJ1-1; abundance: few; v_gene: TRBV13; CDR3aa: CASSRNEGAEAFF
j_gene: TRBJ1-2; abundance: few; v_gene: TRBV15; CDR3aa: CATSRDLLQGALGYGYTF
j_gene: TRBJ2-7; abundance: .; v_gene: TRBV5-1; CDR3aa: CASSSGGQGGSYEQYF
j_gene: TRBJ1-5; abundance: .; v_gene: TRBV19; CDR3aa: CASSPGTGALSSNQPQHF
j_gene: TRBJ2-6; abundance: many; v_gene: TRBV29-1; CDR3aa: CSVATGAGANVLTF
j_gene: TRBJ2-1; abundance: few; v_gene: TRBV5-1; CDR3aa: CASSLGQGAHSEQFF
j_gene: TRBJ2-7; abundance: .; v_gene: TRBV18; CDR3aa: CASSPERGPYEQYF
j_gene: TRBJ2-1; abundance: few; v_gene: TRBV11-2; CDR3aa: CASSIQGPLNEQFF
j_gene: TRBJ2-7; abundance: .; v_gene: TRBV5-1; CDR3aa: CASRPDSYEQYF
j_gene: TRBJ2-1; abundance: .; v_gene: TRBV7-2; CDR3aa: CASSHASGSNEQFF
j_gene: TRBJ2-1; abundance: few; v_gene: TRBV6-1; CDR3aa: CASSTTGGEQFF
j_gene: TRBJ1-4; abundance: once; v_gene: TRBV15; CDR3aa: CATSRDINEKLFF
j_gene: TRBJ2-2; abundance: .; v_gene: TRBV18; CDR3aa: CASSRGTSGPGELFF
j_gene: TRBJ1-1; abundance: .; v_gene: TRBV30; CDR3aa: CAWSPRKSTEAFF
j_gene: TRBJ2-6; abundance: few; v_gene: TRBV2; CDR3aa: CASSLGSGANVLTF
j_gene: TRBJ2-3; abundance: .; v_gene: TRBV5-1; CDR3aa: CASSTGQGVGTDTQYF
j_gene: TRBJ2-7; abundance: few; v_gene: TRBV11-2; CDR3aa: CASSLRGDSYEQYF
j_gene: TRBJ2-5; abundance: .; v_gene: TRBV5-1; CDR3aa: CASSRTGEETQYF
j_gene: TRBJ2-1; abundance: .; v_gene: TRBV7-9; CDR3aa: CASSQGLAVYNEQFF
j_gene: TRBJ2-2; abundance: .; v_gene: TRBV4-2; CDR3aa: CASSQASPNTGELFF
j_gene: TRBJ1-4; abundance: .; v_gene: TRBV28; CDR3aa: CASSLLGTGDGKLFF
j_gene: TRBJ1-5; abundance: few; v_gene: TRBV5-1; CDR3aa: CASSWAADQPQHF
j_gene: TRBJ2-2; abundance: .; v_gene: TRBV11-2; CDR3aa: CASSFSEGGELFF
j_gene: TRBJ2-1; abundance: .; v_gene: TRBV30; CDR3aa: CAGGRLHEQFF
j_gene: TRBJ2-7; abundance: .; v_gene: TRBV18; CDR3aa: CASSPDRTNYEQYF